This T cell receptor (beta chain) was recorded in a study of blood T cell repertoires in COVID-19. The protocol was immunoSEQ multiplex PCR, while the TCRdb copy is restricted to in-frame clones and leaves out a portion. This table holds about 300,000 clones, roughly 85% found once. The V gene lost 5 bases and the J gene lost 4 bases, with 19 bases spanning the gap. CDR3 length equals 16 residues. Germline lookup yields CDR1 SEHNR and CDR2 FQNEAQ (reference sequence). The chain is built from TRBV7-9 and TRBJ2-3; D call uncertain. This sequence originates from a woman in her 30s who had been exposed to COVID-19. Sequencing was done on a sample of PBMCs or T cells enriched from blood (not recorded which). The CDR3 sequence: CASSPAEIDNPDTQYF. CDR3 sequence (DNA): TGTGCCAGCAGCCCAGCCGAAATAGACAACCCAGATACGCAGTATTTT. Using reference TRBV7-9 and TRBJ2-3 for the parts outside the CDR3, the full variable domain is DTGVSQNPRHKITKRGQNVTFRCDPISEHNRLYWYRQTLGQGPEFLTYFQNEAQLEKSRLLSDRFSAERPKGSFSTLEIQRTEQGDSAMYLCASSPAEIDNPDTQYFGPGTRLTVL.